This passage covers 28 T cell receptor beta chains from one sample sequenced in a study of blood T cell repertoires in COVID-19. Produced via immunoSEQ multiplex PCR; TCRdb's table is partial and in-frame only. The sample has tens of thousands of clones; 70% to 90% are singletons. Sequences were obtained from peripheral blood. The receptor set was obtained from a woman aged 80 or over with active or convalescent COVID-19.

This rearrangement joins TRBV10-3 to TRBJ2-6; perhaps TRBD2 as D (5 bases). Per the germline V gene, CDR1 is ENHRY and CDR2 is SYGVKD. CDR3 length: 14 amino acids. The V and J ends lost 6 bases and 2 bases respectively, with 8 bases between them. The CDR3 loop reads CAISRGTGANVLTF. The CDR3 nucleotides are TGTGCCATCAGCCGGGGAACTGGGGCCAACGTCCTGACTTTC.

This chain joins TRBV19 and TRBJ2-3; the match to TRBD2 covers 10 bases. The CDR3 runs 16 residues. CDR1 and CDR2 (germline): LNHDA, SQIVND (reference sequence). V lost 4 bases and J lost 2; bases outside the gene matches: 6. CDR3 loop: CASSNVAGGSTDTQYF. The CDR3 nucleotides are TGTGCCAGTAGTAATGTAGCGGGGGGTTCCACAGATACGCAGTATTTT.

The chain has TRBV6-1 and TRBJ2-3; perhaps TRBD2 as D (6 bases). Trimming left V 3 bases short and J 9 bases short, with 10 bases between. Germline CDR1 reads MNHNS; CDR2 reads SASEGT. This CDR3 is 12 amino acids long. The CDR3 sequence: CASSEGGMTQYF. CDR3 sequence (DNA): TGTGCCAGCAGTGAGGGGGGAATGACGCAGTATTTT.

The chain recombines TRBV4-1 with TRBJ1-5; no clear D. V shed 2 bases and J shed 0 bases, with 8 bases lying between them. Germline values: CDR1 MGHRA, CDR2 YSYEKL. The CDR3 is made up of 15 amino acids. This chain's CDR3 is CASSQQMNSNQPQHF. CDR3 in DNA: TGCGCCAGCAGCCAACAGATGAATAGCAATCAGCCCCAGCATTTT.

This clone was seen only once. The chain employs TRBV5-1 and TRBJ1-5, with D maybe TRBD1 (5 bases). V was clipped by 0 bases and J by 2 bases, with 12 bases between them. This CDR3 is built from 16 residues. Germline V lookup: CDR1 SGHRS, CDR2 YFSETQ. The CDR3 DNA is TGCGCCAGCAGCTTGGGGGAGGGGTCAGGCAATCAGCCCCAGCATTTT. Translating it yields CASSLGEGSGNQPQHF. The full variable domain, with the rest looked up from reference TRBV5-1 and TRBJ1-5, is KAGVTQTPRYLIKTRGQQVTLSCSPISGHRSVSWYQQTPGQGLQFLFEYFSETQRNKGNFPGRFSGRQFSNSRSEMNVSTLELGDSALYLCASSLGEGSGNQPQHFGDGTRLSIL.

The chain employs TRBV11-2 and TRBJ2-7; the D gene is possibly TRBD1 (5 bases). V was shortened by 1 base and J by 6 bases, with 13 bases between the two germline ends. The CDR3 contains 14 residues. Germline CDR1 reads SGHAT; CDR2 reads FQNNGV. The chain's CDR3 is CASSLGRVLGEQYF. The CDR3 nucleotides are TGTGCCAGCAGCTTAGGCAGGGTTTTGGGCGAGCAGTACTTC.

This chain uses TRBV7-8 with TRBJ2-1, with 9 bases identical to TRBD2. The V gene's germline CDR1 is SGHVS and CDR2 FQNEAQ. This CDR3 comprises 18 residues. Trimming removed 1 base from V and 0 bases from J; junction bases left unmatched: 7. CDR3 protein: CASSLDFSGGRSYNEQFF. In DNA, the CDR3 is TGTGCCAGCAGCTTAGATTTTAGCGGGGGCCGCTCCTACAATGAGCAGTTCTTC.

V is TRBV11-2 and J is TRBJ2-2, with a tentative D call TRBD2 (6 bases). V gave up 1 base and J gave up 6 bases, with 6 bases separating them. Germline values: CDR1 SGHAT, CDR2 FQNNGV. The CDR3 extends over 13 amino acids. CDR3 coding DNA: TGTGCCAGCAGCTTAGGGGGGGCCGGGGAGCTGTTTTTT. Amino acids: CASSLGGAGELFF.

This rearrangement joins TRBV11-3 to TRBJ1-1; a possible D gene is TRBD1 (6 bases). The length of the CDR3 is 13 residues. Trimming stripped 1 base from V and 5 bases from J, with 8 bases between. Germline CDR1 and CDR2: SGHNT and YENEEA. DNA of the CDR3: TGTGCCAGCAGCTTAGGCAGGGGAACTGAAGCTTTCTTT. Its protein is CASSLGRGTEAFF.

The rearrangement joins TRBV2 to TRBJ1-5; a possible D gene is TRBD1 (5 bases). The V end was cut by 7 bases, the J end by 0 bases, with 10 bases between. The CDR3 totals 14 residues. Germline loops: CDR1 SNHLY, CDR2 FYNNEI. DNA for the CDR3: TGTGCCAGCACGGGACTGTATAGCAATCAGCCCCAGCATTTT. This encodes CASTGLYSNQPQHF.

This clone was observed once. The genes are TRBV12-2 and TRBJ1-6; the table's D call of TRBD1 was not tested on the DNA. TRBV12-2 is flagged as a pseudogene. The CDR3 length is 18 residues. The CDR3 nucleotides read TGTGCAAGTCGCTTATTGGAGCCAAGGGACAGCGCTAGCCGACCCCTCCACTTT. It specifies CASRLLEPRDSASRPLHF.

The CDR3 DNA is TGTGCCAGCAGCCCAAGGACTAGCGGGACCACAGATACGCAGTATTTT. It codes for CASSPRTSGTTDTQYF. V gene TRBV5-4 combines with J gene TRBJ2-3, with 12 nucleotides matching TRBD2. This CDR3 comprises 16 residues. Trimming cost V 4 bases and J 2 bases; bases outside gene matches: 5. Germline CDR1 is SGHNT and CDR2 is YYREEE (reference sequence).

The chain is built from TRBV6-5 and TRBJ1-1; D ambiguous. The germline gives CDR1 MNHEY, CDR2 SVGAGI. CDR3 size: 10 residues. V dropped 9 bases and J dropped 2 bases, with 4 bases sitting between them. The CDR3 DNA reads TGTGCCAGACATAACACTGAAGCTTTCTTT. Its protein is CARHNTEAFF.

This chain joins TRBV4-2 and TRBJ1-4, with 7 bases lining up with TRBD1. CDR3 length equals 14 residues. V lost 0 bases and J lost 8; bases outside the gene matches: 3. Per the germline V gene, CDR1 is LGHNA and CDR2 is YNFKEQ. The DNA of the CDR3 is TGTGCCAGCAGCCAAGAGACAGGGCGGGAAAAACTGTTTTTT. It codes for CASSQETGREKLFF.

The chain joins TRBV5-1 to TRBJ1-6; D ambiguous. Germline values: CDR1 SGHRS, CDR2 YFSETQ. CDR3 length: 19 residues. The V end was cut by 0 bases, the J end by 3 bases, with 19 bases between. The chain's CDR3 is CASSLGFRSEGSYNSPLHF. Here the CDR3 DNA reads TGCGCCAGCAGCTTGGGGTTTCGGTCGGAGGGTAGCTATAATTCACCCCTCCACTTT.

This sequence joins TRBV19 and TRBJ1-3; 7 bases agree with TRBD1. The CDR3 is 14 residues long. CDR1 and CDR2 from the germline V gene are LNHDA and SQIVND (reference sequence). V lost 6 bases to trimming and J lost 5 bases; unmatched junction nucleotides: 7. The CDR3 DNA follows: TGTGCCAGTAGCGATAACAGGGGTAGAAACACCATATATTTT. As protein: CASSDNRGRNTIYF.

V is TRBV11-2 and J is TRBJ1-5; D might be TRBD1 (6 bases). Germline assignment: CDR1 SGHAT and CDR2 FQNNGV. The CDR3 spans 15 residues. Trimming removed 5 bases at V and 3 bases at J, with 14 bases between. Here the CDR3 reads CASSVTQGHNQPQHF. CDR3 nucleotide sequence: TGTGCCAGCAGCGTAACACAGGGCCACAATCAGCCCCAGCATTTT.

The chain carries TRBV5-1 and TRBJ2-3, with 7 bases aligning to TRBD2. This CDR3 comprises 16 residues. Trimming removed 4 bases from V and 0 bases from J; junction bases left unmatched: 8. CDR1 is SGHRS and CDR2 is YFSETQ in the germline V gene. The CDR3 region is CASSQHSGFSTDTQYF. Written as DNA, the CDR3 is TGCGCCAGCAGCCAACATAGCGGGTTTAGCACAGATACGCAGTATTTT. The whole variable domain, remainder taken from reference TRBV5-1 and TRBJ2-3, is KAGVTQTPRYLIKTRGQQVTLSCSPISGHRSVSWYQQTPGQGLQFLFEYFSETQRNKGNFPGRFSGRQFSNSRSEMNVSTLELGDSALYLCASSQHSGFSTDTQYFGPGTRLTVL.

The genes are TRBV7-9 and TRBJ1-1; 7 bases are shared with TRBD1. Germline V CDR1 and CDR2: SEHNR, FQNEAQ (reference sequence). The V gene end was trimmed by 3 bases and the J gene end by 11 bases; junction bases not matched to a gene: 21. The CDR3 runs to 17 residues. CDR3: CASSLRGVDREAPRAFF. The CDR3 DNA sequence: TGTGCCAGCAGCTTGCGGGGGGTTGACAGGGAGGCCCCGAGGGCTTTCTTT.

V is TRBV27 and J is TRBJ2-1; D possibly corresponds to TRBD2 (6 bases). CDR3 length: 11 amino acids. The germline CDR1 and CDR2 sequences are MNHEY and SMNVEV (reference sequence). V was shortened by 4 bases and J by 12 bases, with 10 bases between the two germline ends. As DNA, the CDR3 is TGTGCCAGCAGTTCGGCGCGGGGGCAGTTCTTC. It translates to CASSSARGQFF.

This rearrangement joins TRBV2 to TRBJ1-4; no clear D. The germline V gene has CDR1 SNHLY and CDR2 FYNNEI. The CDR3 length is 13 residues. Trimming took off 8 bases at V and 0 bases at J, with 7 bases between the two ends. CDR3 region: CASHGTTNEKLFF. The CDR3 region has the DNA TGTGCCAGCCACGGGACAACTAATGAAAAACTGTTTTTT.

The V and J genes are TRBV7-2 and TRBJ1-1, with D possibly matching TRBD1 (5 bases). CDR3 size: 15 residues. The germline V gene encodes CDR1 SGHTA and CDR2 FQGNSA. Trimming cost V 5 bases and J 3 bases, with 16 bases left between them. As DNA, the CDR3 is TGTGCCAGCAGCCTTTGGGGGACTGGGGACACTGAAGCTTTCTTT. This gives the protein CASSLWGTGDTEAFF.

V and J are TRBV30 and TRBJ2-7; a weak D match, TRBD1 (5 bases). The CDR3 contains 12 residues. Germline assignment: CDR1 GTSNPN and CDR2 SVGIG (reference sequence). V was cut by 0 bases and J by 4 bases, with 7 bases left in between. The CDR3 DNA reads TGTGCCTGGAGTGTATCAGGGTACGAGCAGTACTTC. As protein: CAWSVSGYEQYF.

The chain is built from TRBV29-1 and TRBJ1-2; D remains unclear. CDR3 length: 13 amino acids. V gave up 7 bases and J gave up 6 bases, with 18 bases separating them. CDR1 SQVTM and CDR2 ANQGSEA come from the germline V gene. The CDR3 DNA is TGCAGCGCCGAGGAGGCGGGAGCCCATGGCTACACCTTC. Its translation is CSAEEAGAHGYTF.

The chain is built from TRBV28 and TRBJ2-3; D is ambiguous. Trimming cost V 3 bases and J 0 bases, with 10 bases left between them. This CDR3 region has 15 residues. CDR1 is MDHEN and CDR2 is SYDVKM in the germline V gene. The CDR3 DNA follows: TGTGCCAGCAGTTTGTACAGCTCTAGCACAGATACGCAGTATTTT. It encodes CASSLYSSSTDTQYF.

This clone was recorded only once. CDR3: CASSPQLAGAMGKAFF. The CDR3 DNA follows: TGCGCCAGCAGCCCGCAGTTGGCGGGGGCGATGGGTAAAGCTTTCTTT. This chain uses TRBV4-1 with TRBJ1-1, with a tentative D call TRBD1 (6 bases). Trimming cost V 4 bases and J 9 bases, with 24 bases left between them. This CDR3 spans 16 amino acids. Per germline, CDR1 MGHRA and CDR2 YSYEKL.

Written as DNA, the CDR3 is TGTGCCAGCAGCTCCAGACACTCGAATGAGCAGTTCTTC. Its translation: CASSSRHSNEQFF. The chain links TRBV5-4 to TRBJ2-1; D remains ambiguous. Germline CDR1 and CDR2: SGHNT and YYREEE (reference sequence). The V and J ends lost 3 bases and 7 bases respectively, with 11 bases between them. This CDR3 is 13 amino acids long.

The V call is TRBV24-1, the J call TRBJ1-2; the match to TRBD1 covers 8 bases. Germline V gene lookup returns CDR1 KGHDR and CDR2 SFDVKD. The V gene end was trimmed by 5 bases and the J gene end by 4 bases; junction bases not matched to a gene: 5. The CDR3 has 14 residues. The CDR3 reads CATSAGGGGYGYTF. The DNA of the CDR3 is TGTGCCACCAGTGCAGGGGGCGGAGGCTATGGCTACACCTTC.